Listed below are T cell receptor beta chains from one sample, sequenced in a study of blood T cell repertoires in COVID-19. Here immunoSEQ multiplex PCR was the method, and the copy in TCRdb shows in-frame clones only, minus some. The table records about 250,000 clones, over 75% of them present only once. Sequencing input: PBMCs or T cells enriched from blood (not recorded which). These receptors were taken from a man in his forties who had recovered from COVID-19. Each CDR3 is given with its conserved first and last residue. The D gene is left open where the match is weak. Clone size is given for some rows only: seen once, a few or many times, or a class if the clone is expanded.

J: TRBJ2-7; V: TRBV2; size: -; length: 16; D: TRBD1; DNA: TGTGCCAGCAGTGGACAGGGGGGCCTCTCCCCCTACGAGCAGTACTTC; CDR3: CASSGQGGLSPYEQYF
J: TRBJ2-3; V: TRBV7-9; size: -; length: 16; D: TRBD2; DNA: TGTGCCAGCAGCCGACGGACTAGCGGGAACACAGATACGCAGTATTTT; CDR3: CASSRRTSGNTDTQYF
J: TRBJ2-1; V: TRBV5-5; size: -; length: 13; D: -; DNA: TGTGCCAGTCTCGATACTCTTTTAAATGAGCAGTTCTTC; CDR3: CASLDTLLNEQFF
J: TRBJ2-7; V: TRBV5-1; size: -; length: 17; D: TRBD2; DNA: TGCGCCAGCAGCCCTGGGACTAGCGGGGGACTCTCCTACGAGCAGTACTTC; CDR3: CASSPGTSGGLSYEQYF
J: TRBJ1-1; V: TRBV19; size: -; length: 16; D: -; DNA: TGTGCCAGTACCACCCCACGGGGGGCGGCTCGATCTGAAGCTTTCTTT; CDR3: CASTTPRGAARSEAFF
J: TRBJ2-1; V: TRBV7-7; size: -; length: 17; D: -; DNA: TGTGCTAGCAGCTTACAGGGTAGACCGGCGAACTACAATGAGCAGTTCTTC; CDR3: CASSLQGRPANYNEQFF
J: TRBJ2-7; V: TRBV5-5; size: -; length: 17; D: TRBD1; DNA: TGTGCCAGCAGCTTGGTTGCGGGACAGGGTAGGTCCTACGAGCAGTACTTC; CDR3: CASSLVAGQGRSYEQYF
J: TRBJ2-6; V: TRBV6-2/TRBV6-3; size: -; length: 19; D: -; DNA: TGTGCCAGCAGTTACTCGATGCAGGGCTTTGGCTCTGGGGCCAACGTCCTGACTTTC; CDR3: CASSYSMQGFGSGANVLTF
J: TRBJ2-3; V: TRBV5-1; size: -; length: 15; D: -; DNA: TGCGCCAGCAGCTTAGCAACAGGGTTCGGGGATACGCAGTATTTT; CDR3: CASSLATGFGDTQYF
J: TRBJ2-3; V: TRBV9; size: few; length: 11; D: -; DNA: TGTGCCAGCAGTAACGGGGATACGCAGTATTTT; CDR3: CASSNGDTQYF
J: TRBJ2-1; V: TRBV19; size: -; length: 16; D: TRBD2; DNA: TGTGCCAGTAGTGCCTCTTCAGCGGGGGGGATCAATGAGCAGTTCTTC; CDR3: CASSASSAGGINEQFF
J: TRBJ2-7; V: TRBV5-1; size: -; length: 16; D: -; DNA: TGCGCCAGCAGCTTGGGCCTCGGAGCGGTCTCCTACGAGCAGTACTTC; CDR3: CASSLGLGAVSYEQYF
J: TRBJ2-1; V: TRBV24-1; size: -; length: 14; D: TRBD1; DNA: TGTGCCACCAGTGATGGGACAGGGGGCAGGGAGCAGTTCTTC; CDR3: CATSDGTGGREQFF
J: TRBJ1-2; V: TRBV28; size: few; length: 16; D: -; DNA: TGTGCCAGCAGGGGGACTACGGACTCAAGGGACTATGGCTACACCTTC; CDR3: CASRGTTDSRDYGYTF
J: TRBJ1-2; V: TRBV28; size: -; length: 12; D: TRBD1; DNA: TGTGCCAGCAGCACAGGGGATCATGGCTACACCTTC; CDR3: CASSTGDHGYTF
J: TRBJ2-1; V: TRBV3-1/TRBV3-2; size: -; length: 15; D: -; DNA: TGTGCCAGCAGCCAAGCTGCGGGACGATACAATGAGCAGTTCTTC; CDR3: CASSQAAGRYNEQFF
J: TRBJ2-6; V: TRBV7-8; size: few; length: 15; D: -; DNA: TGTGCCAGCAGCTTGGGACTTTCTGGGGCCAACGTCCTGACTTTC; CDR3: CASSLGLSGANVLTF
J: TRBJ2-7; V: TRBV5-1; size: -; length: 13; D: TRBD2; DNA: TGCGCCAGCAGCGGGGGGACTAGTTACGAGCAGTACTTC; CDR3: CASSGGTSYEQYF
J: TRBJ1-2; V: TRBV13; size: few; length: 14; D: TRBD1; DNA: TGTGCCAGCAGCTGGGACAGGGCTAACTATGGCTACACCTTC; CDR3: CASSWDRANYGYTF
J: TRBJ2-7; V: TRBV7-9; size: -; length: 15; D: -; DNA: TGTGCCAGCAGCTTACTAGGCGGGGCACCCTACGAGCAGTACTTC; CDR3: CASSLLGGAPYEQYF
J: TRBJ1-5; V: TRBV2; size: -; length: 15; D: -; DNA: TGTGCCAGCAGTGACCGGGAACATAGCAATCAGCCCCAGCATTTT; CDR3: CASSDREHSNQPQHF
J: TRBJ2-7; V: TRBV28; size: -; length: 14; D: TRBD1; DNA: TGTGCCAGCAGGAAACCCACAGGGGTCGACGAGCAGTACTTC; CDR3: CASRKPTGVDEQYF
J: TRBJ2-1; V: TRBV6-5; size: -; length: 15; D: TRBD2; DNA: TGTGCCAGCAGACCTCCGGGACTAGCGTACAATGAGCAGTTCTTC; CDR3: CASRPPGLAYNEQFF
J: TRBJ2-7; V: TRBV6-2/TRBV6-3; size: -; length: 13; D: -; DNA: TGTGCCAGCAGTTACACTACAGGCTACGAGCAGTACTTC; CDR3: CASSYTTGYEQYF
J: TRBJ2-2; V: TRBV4-3; size: -; length: 17; D: TRBD2; DNA: TGCGCCAGCAGCCAAGAAGCACGGACTAGAATAACCGGGGAGCTGTTTTTT; CDR3: CASSQEARTRITGELFF
J: TRBJ2-7; V: TRBV5-6; size: few; length: 14; D: -; DNA: TGTGCCAGCAGCTTGTGGCTAGCTGAGTACGAGCAGTACTTC; CDR3: CASSLWLAEYEQYF
J: TRBJ2-1; V: TRBV12-3/TRBV12-4; size: few; length: 12; D: -; DNA: TGTGCCAGCAGTCAACAGGGCACTGAGCAGTTCTTC; CDR3: CASSQQGTEQFF
J: TRBJ2-3; V: TRBV5-8; size: -; length: 15; D: -; DNA: TGTGCCAGCAGCTTGAGCGGGCCCTCCACAGATACGCAGTATTTT; CDR3: CASSLSGPSTDTQYF
J: TRBJ2-7; V: TRBV5-5; size: -; length: 14; D: -; DNA: TGTGCCAGCAGCTTGATGCGGAACTCCTACGAGCAGTACTTC; CDR3: CASSLMRNSYEQYF
J: TRBJ1-2; V: TRBV2; size: -; length: 14; D: -; DNA: TGTGCCAGCAGTGAAAACAGGCCAGACTATGGCTACACCTTC; CDR3: CASSENRPDYGYTF
J: TRBJ2-2; V: TRBV19; size: -; length: 16; D: -; DNA: TGTGCCAGTAGTATAGATCGGGGGGCGCGGACCGGGGAGCTGTTTTTT; CDR3: CASSIDRGARTGELFF
J: TRBJ2-3; V: TRBV20-1; size: few; length: 18; D: TRBD2; DNA: TGCAGTGCTAGTCATGCCGCGACTAGCGGGGGGGCTTTAGCTACGCAGTATTTT; CDR3: CSASHAATSGGALATQYF
J: TRBJ1-6; V: TRBV6-5; size: -; length: 13; D: TRBD1; DNA: TGTGCCACCTTACAGGGGGTTGATTCACCCCTCCACTTT; CDR3: CATLQGVDSPLHF
J: TRBJ2-7; V: TRBV7-2; size: -; length: 13; D: -; DNA: TGTGCCAGCAGCTCCCGGGGGAACGACGAGCAGTACTTC; CDR3: CASSSRGNDEQYF
J: TRBJ2-7; V: TRBV5-1; size: -; length: 14; D: TRBD2; DNA: TGCGCCAGCAGCTTGGCCCTAGCGGGAGACGAGCAGTACTTC; CDR3: CASSLALAGDEQYF
J: TRBJ2-7; V: TRBV6-6; size: -; length: 16; D: TRBD1; DNA: TGTGCCAGCAGTTACTCACCAGGAGGACAGGGCTACGAGCAGTACTTC; CDR3: CASSYSPGGQGYEQYF
J: TRBJ2-1; V: TRBV5-6; size: -; length: 17; D: TRBD2; DNA: TGTGCCAGCAGCCCAAGACTAGCGGGAGGGCTAGACAATGAGCAGTTCTTC; CDR3: CASSPRLAGGLDNEQFF
J: TRBJ1-3; V: TRBV9; size: -; length: 15; D: TRBD1; DNA: TGTGCCAGCAGCGTCGGACAGGGAGGCGGAAACACCATATATTTT; CDR3: CASSVGQGGGNTIYF
J: TRBJ2-6; V: TRBV18; size: -; length: 17; D: TRBD1; DNA: TGTGCCAGCTCACCTGCAGGGGGCGTCTCTGGGGCCAACGTCCTGACTTTC; CDR3: CASSPAGGVSGANVLTF
J: TRBJ2-7; V: TRBV3-1/TRBV3-2; size: -; length: 14; D: -; DNA: TGTGCCAGCAGCCAAGCCTGGGAGATATACGAGCAGTACTTC; CDR3: CASSQAWEIYEQYF
J: TRBJ2-5; V: TRBV18; size: -; length: 12; D: -; DNA: TGTGCCAGCTCTGATCAAGAGAGGGCCCAGTACTTC; CDR3: CASSDQERAQYF